This TCR beta chain was recorded in a study of cytomegalovirus exposure and HLA in healthy donors. PCR amplification relied on 60 Vbeta primers (plus 13 Jbeta primers). The repertoire was sequenced with immunoSEQ multiplex PCR; TCRdb's copy has only in-frame clones and lacks some. This table holds around 75,000 clones. On this clone: The antigen is not known.

The V and J ends lost 3 bases and 0 bases, in that order; junction bases with no gene match: 4. Germline assignment: CDR1 MGHRA and CDR2 YSYEKL. The CDR3 length is 16 residues. Study-level points and caveats: TCR beta sequences reportedly predicted the HLA-A and HLA-B alleles of most subjects accurately.

The study sampled nominally healthy donors, though unrecorded immune exposures were likely. The source of this sequence is a boy aged 5-17 years in good health and CMV-seronegative. Sequenced material: PBMCs. The chain uses TRBV4-1 and TRBJ2-4; 8 bases are a match to TRBD2. The DNA for the CDR3 is TGCGCCAGCAGCCAGTTAGCGGGACTAGCCAAAAACATTCAGTACTTC. Protein product: CASSQLAGLAKNIQYF.